The source of this T cell receptor beta chain is a study of cytomegalovirus exposure and HLA in healthy donors. As regards this clone: Its antigen is undetermined.

The PCR contained 60 Vbeta and 13 Jbeta primers. TCRdb keeps only in-frame clones here, not all; method: immunoSEQ multiplex PCR. The sample yields some 130,000 clones, over 70% seen once. The length of the CDR3 is 13 residues. Germline V gives CDR1 MNHEY, CDR2 SVGAGI. With 1 base clipped from V and 6 bases from J, the junction kept 2 bases outside the gene matches. Study results and limitations: Later analysis suggested links between common viral pathogens and several top significant clusters. In vitro testing confirmed a few CMV-associated chains as specific for CMV antigens. In a later analysis, TCR beta V- and J-gene trimming was associated with a missense DCLRE1C variant.

What was sequenced was PBMCs. The V and J genes are TRBV6-5 and TRBJ2-5, with 7 bases fitting TRBD1. The origin of this receptor is a man in his forties in good health and CMV-seronegative. CDR3 DNA sequence: TGTGCCAGCAGTTACTACAGGGGCAAGACCCAGTACTTC. Translation gives CASSYYRGKTQYF.